The text below deals with one T cell receptor beta chain. These data are taken from a study of blood T cell repertoires in COVID-19. Produced via immunoSEQ multiplex PCR; TCRdb's table is partial and in-frame only. The top ten hold 5.9% of the sample, which has hundreds of thousands of clones, around 86% seen once. V lost 4 bases to trimming and J lost 1 base, with 6 bases between them. Germline CDR1 SGHTA, CDR2 FQGNSA. The CDR3 length is 13 residues. This chain joins TRBV7-2 and TRBJ2-3; D uncertain. This sequence was found in an older man with acute or convalescent COVID-19. Sequenced sample: peripheral blood. The CDR3 here is CASSSVGTDTQYF. For the CDR3, the DNA is TGTGCCAGCAGCTCAGTGGGCACAGATACGCAGTATTTT.